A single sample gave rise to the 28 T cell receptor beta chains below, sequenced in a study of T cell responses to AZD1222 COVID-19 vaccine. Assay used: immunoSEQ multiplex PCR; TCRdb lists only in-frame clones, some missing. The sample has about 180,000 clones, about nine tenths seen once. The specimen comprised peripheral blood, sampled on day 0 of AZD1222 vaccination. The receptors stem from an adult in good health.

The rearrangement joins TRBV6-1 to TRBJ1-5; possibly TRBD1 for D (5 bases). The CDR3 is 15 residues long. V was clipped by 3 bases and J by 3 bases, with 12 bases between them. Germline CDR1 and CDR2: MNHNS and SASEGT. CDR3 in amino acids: CASSDHGAHNQPQHF. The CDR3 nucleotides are TGTGCCAGCAGTGACCACGGGGCCCACAATCAGCCCCAGCATTTT.

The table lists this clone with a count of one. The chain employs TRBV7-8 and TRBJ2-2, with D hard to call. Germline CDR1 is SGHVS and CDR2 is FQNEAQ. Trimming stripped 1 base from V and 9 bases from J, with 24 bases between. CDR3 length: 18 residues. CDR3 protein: CASSLVGGTRIPRRELFF. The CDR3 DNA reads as TGTGCCAGCAGCTTAGTCGGTGGAACACGGATCCCCCGGAGGGAGCTGTTTTTT.

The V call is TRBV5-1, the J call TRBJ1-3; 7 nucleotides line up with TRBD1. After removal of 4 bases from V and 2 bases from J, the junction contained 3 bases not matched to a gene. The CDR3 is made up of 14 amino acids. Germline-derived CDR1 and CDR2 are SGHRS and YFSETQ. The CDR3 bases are TGCGCCAGCAGCCCGGACAGGCCTGGAAACACCATATATTTT. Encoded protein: CASSPDRPGNTIYF. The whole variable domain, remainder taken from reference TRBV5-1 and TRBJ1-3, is KAGVTQTPRYLIKTRGQQVTLSCSPISGHRSVSWYQQTPGQGLQFLFEYFSETQRNKGNFPGRFSGRQFSNSRSEMNVSTLELGDSALYLCASSPDRPGNTIYFGEGSWLTVV.

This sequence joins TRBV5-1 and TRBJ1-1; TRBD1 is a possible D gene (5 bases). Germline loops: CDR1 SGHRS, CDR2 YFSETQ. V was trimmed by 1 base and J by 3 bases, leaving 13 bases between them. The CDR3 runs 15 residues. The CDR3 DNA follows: TGCGCCAGCAGCTTGATTAGGGGTTCGGACACTGAAGCTTTCTTT. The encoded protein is CASSLIRGSDTEAFF.

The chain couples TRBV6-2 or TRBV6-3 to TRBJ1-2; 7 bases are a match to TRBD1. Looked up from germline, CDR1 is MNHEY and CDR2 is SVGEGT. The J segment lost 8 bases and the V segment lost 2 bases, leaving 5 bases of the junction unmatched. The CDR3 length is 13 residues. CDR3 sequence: CASSYDREWGYTF. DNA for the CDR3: TGTGCCAGCAGTTACGACAGGGAGTGGGGCTACACCTTC.

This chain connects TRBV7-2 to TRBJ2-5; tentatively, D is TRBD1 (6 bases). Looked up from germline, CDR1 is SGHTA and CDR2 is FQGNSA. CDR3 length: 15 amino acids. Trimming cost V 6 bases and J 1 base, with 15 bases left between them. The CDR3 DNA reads TGTGCCAGCAGGTGGACAGTAACTATCCAAGAGACCCAGTACTTC. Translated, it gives CASRWTVTIQETQYF.

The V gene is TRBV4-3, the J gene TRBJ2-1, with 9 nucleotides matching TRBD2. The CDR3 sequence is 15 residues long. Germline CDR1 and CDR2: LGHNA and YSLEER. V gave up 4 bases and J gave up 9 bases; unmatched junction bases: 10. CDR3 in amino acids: CASSLFLAGFGEQFF. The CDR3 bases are TGCGCCAGCAGCCTTTTCCTAGCGGGGTTTGGTGAGCAGTTCTTC.

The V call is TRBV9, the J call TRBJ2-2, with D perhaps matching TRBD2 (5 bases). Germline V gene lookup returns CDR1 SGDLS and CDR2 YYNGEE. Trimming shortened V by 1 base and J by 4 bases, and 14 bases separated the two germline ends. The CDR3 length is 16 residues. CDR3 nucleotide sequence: TGTGCCAGCAGCGTAAGCCTCATTACTAGCACCGGGGAGCTGTTTTTT. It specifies CASSVSLITSTGELFF.

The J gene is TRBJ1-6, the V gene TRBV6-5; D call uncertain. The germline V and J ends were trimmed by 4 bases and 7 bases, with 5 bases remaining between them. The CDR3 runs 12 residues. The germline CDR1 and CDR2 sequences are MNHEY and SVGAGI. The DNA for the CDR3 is TGTGCCAGCAGTTTAGGAAATTCACCCCTCCACTTT. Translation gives CASSLGNSPLHF.

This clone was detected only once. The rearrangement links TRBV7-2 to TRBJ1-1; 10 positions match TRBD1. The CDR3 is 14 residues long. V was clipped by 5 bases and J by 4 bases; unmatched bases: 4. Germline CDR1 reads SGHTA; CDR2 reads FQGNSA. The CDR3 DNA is TGTGCCAGCAGCCAACGACAGGGGGCCACTGAAGCTTTCTTT. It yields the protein CASSQRQGATEAFF.

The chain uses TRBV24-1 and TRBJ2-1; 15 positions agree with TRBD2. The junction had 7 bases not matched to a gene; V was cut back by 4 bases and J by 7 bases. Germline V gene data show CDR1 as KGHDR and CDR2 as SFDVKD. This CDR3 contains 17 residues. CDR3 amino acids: CATSERGLAGGWNEQFF. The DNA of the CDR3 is TGTGCCACCAGTGAGAGGGGACTAGCGGGGGGTTGGAATGAGCAGTTCTTC.

CDR3 residues: CASSLTFRQVATNEKLFF. CDR3 in DNA: TGCGCCAGCAGCTTGACCTTCCGTCAGGTCGCAACTAATGAAAAACTGTTTTTT. The chain joins TRBV5-1 to TRBJ1-4; D is unclear. This CDR3 region has 18 residues. Germline loops: CDR1 SGHRS, CDR2 YFSETQ. Between the trimmed V and J ends, which lost 1 base and 0 bases, there was a span of 16 bases.

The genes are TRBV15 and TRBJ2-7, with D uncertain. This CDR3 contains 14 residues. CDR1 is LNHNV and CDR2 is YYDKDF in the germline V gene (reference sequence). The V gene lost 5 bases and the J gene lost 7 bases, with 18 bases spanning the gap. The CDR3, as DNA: TGTGCCACCAGCTCCCCCTCGGGTTTTGGGGAGCAGTACTTC. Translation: CATSSPSGFGEQYF.

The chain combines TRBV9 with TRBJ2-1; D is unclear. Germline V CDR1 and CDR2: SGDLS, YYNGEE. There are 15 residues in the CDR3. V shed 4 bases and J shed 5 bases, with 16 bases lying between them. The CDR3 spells CASSPRAGWNNEQFF. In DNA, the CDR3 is TGTGCCAGCAGCCCTCGGGCAGGTTGGAACAATGAGCAGTTCTTC. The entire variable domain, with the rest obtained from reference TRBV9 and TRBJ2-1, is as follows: DSGVTQTPKHLITATGQRVTLRCSPRSGDLSVYWYQQSLDQGLQFLIQYYNGEERAKGNILERFSAQQFPDLHSELNLSSLELGDSALYFCASSPRAGWNNEQFFGPGTRLTVL.

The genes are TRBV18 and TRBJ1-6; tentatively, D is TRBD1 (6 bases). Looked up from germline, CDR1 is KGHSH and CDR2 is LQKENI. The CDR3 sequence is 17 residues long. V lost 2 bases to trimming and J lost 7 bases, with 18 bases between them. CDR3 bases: TGTGCCAGCTCACCAGGGGCTCCGGGACACCTAAATTCACCCCTCCACTTT. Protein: CASSPGAPGHLNSPLHF.

The CDR3 sequence is CASRGGNTGELFF. The CDR3 DNA reads as TGTGCCAGTAGGGGGGGTAACACCGGGGAGCTGTTTTTT. The chain carries TRBV19 and TRBJ2-2; D may be TRBD2 (6 bases). Germline-derived CDR1 and CDR2 are LNHDA and SQIVND (reference sequence). The CDR3 totals 13 residues. V was trimmed by 6 bases and J by 2 bases, leaving 7 bases between them. The complete variable domain, with remaining parts taken from reference TRBV19 and TRBJ2-2, reads DGGITQSPKYLFRKEGQNVTLSCEQNLNHDAMYWYRQDPGQGLRLIYYSQIVNDFQKGDIAEGYSVSREKKESFPLTVTSAQKNPTAFYLCASRGGNTGELFFGEGSRLTVL.

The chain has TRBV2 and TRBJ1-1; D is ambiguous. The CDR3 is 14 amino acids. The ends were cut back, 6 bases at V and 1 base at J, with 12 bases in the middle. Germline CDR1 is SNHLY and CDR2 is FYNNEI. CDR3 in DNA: TGTGCCAGCAGCACGGACGGGAGGAACACTGAAGCTTTCTTT. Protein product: CASSTDGRNTEAFF.

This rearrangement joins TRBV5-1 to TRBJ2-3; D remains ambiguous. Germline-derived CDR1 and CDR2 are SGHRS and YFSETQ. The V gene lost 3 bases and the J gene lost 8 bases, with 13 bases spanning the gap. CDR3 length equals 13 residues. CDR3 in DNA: TGCGCCAGCAGCTCCGACAATTTCGGTACGCAGTATTTT. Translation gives CASSSDNFGTQYF.

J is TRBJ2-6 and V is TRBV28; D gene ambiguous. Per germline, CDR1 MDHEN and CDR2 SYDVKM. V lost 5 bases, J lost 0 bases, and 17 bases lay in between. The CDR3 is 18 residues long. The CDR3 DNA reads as TGTGCCAGCAGTGTCCCGGCGTGGACCCCCTCTGGGGCCAACGTCCTGACTTTC. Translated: CASSVPAWTPSGANVLTF.

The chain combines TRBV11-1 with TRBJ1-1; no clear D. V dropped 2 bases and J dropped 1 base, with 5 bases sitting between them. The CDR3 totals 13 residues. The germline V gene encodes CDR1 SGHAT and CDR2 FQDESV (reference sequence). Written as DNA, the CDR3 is TGTGCCAGCAGCTTACGCAGGAACACTGAAGCTTTCTTT. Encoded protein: CASSLRRNTEAFF.

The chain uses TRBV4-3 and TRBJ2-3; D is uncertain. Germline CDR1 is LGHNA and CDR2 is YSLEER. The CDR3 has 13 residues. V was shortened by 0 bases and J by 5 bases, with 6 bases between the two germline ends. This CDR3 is CASSQDTRDTQYF. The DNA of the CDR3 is TGCGCCAGCAGCCAAGATACGAGAGATACGCAGTATTTT.

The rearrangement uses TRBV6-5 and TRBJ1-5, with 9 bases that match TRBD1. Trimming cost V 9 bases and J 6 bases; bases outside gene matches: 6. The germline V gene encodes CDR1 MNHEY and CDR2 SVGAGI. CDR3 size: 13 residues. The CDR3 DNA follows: TGTGCCAGTGGGACAGGGACCGTTCAGCCCCAGCATTTT. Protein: CASGTGTVQPQHF.

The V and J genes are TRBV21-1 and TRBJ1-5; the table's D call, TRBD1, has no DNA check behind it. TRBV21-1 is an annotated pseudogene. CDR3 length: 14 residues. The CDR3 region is CASSNTGVRQPQHF. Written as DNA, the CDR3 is TGTGCCAGCAGCAATACAGGGGTCCGCCAGCCCCAGCATTTT.

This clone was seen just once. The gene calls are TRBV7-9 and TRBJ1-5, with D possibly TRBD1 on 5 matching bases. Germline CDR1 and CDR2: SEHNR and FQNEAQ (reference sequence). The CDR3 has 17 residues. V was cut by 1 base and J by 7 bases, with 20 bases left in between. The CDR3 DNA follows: TGTGCCAGCAGCTTAGAGGTTCGGAGGACAAGGGGACAGCCCCAGCATTTT. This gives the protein CASSLEVRRTRGQPQHF.

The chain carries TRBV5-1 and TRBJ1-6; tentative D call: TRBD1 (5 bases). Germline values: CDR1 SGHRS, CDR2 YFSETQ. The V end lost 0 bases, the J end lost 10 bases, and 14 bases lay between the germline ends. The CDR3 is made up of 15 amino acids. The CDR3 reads CASSLVWDGTSPLHF. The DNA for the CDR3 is TGCGCCAGCAGCTTGGTTTGGGACGGAACCTCACCCCTCCACTTT.

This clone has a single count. The CDR3 region is CASSQLQQGAIYGYTF. CDR3 DNA sequence: TGCGCCAGCAGTCAACTTCAACAGGGGGCGATCTATGGCTACACCTTC. The gene calls are TRBV23-1 and TRBJ1-2; TRBD1 aligns across 9 bases. TRBV23-1 is given ORF status, its function remaining uncertain. After removal of 2 bases from V and 4 bases from J, the junction contained 8 bases not matched to a gene. The CDR3 runs 16 residues.

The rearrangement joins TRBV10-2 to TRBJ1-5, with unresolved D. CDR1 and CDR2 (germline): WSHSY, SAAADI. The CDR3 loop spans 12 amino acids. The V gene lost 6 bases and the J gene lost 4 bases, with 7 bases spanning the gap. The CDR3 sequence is CASRDGNQPQHF. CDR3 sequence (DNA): TGCGCCAGCAGGGATGGGAATCAGCCCCAGCATTTT.

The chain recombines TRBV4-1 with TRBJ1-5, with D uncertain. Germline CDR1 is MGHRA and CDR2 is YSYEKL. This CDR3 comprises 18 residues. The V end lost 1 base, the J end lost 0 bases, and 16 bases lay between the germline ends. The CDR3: CASSQGRFQKSSNQPQHF. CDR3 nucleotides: TGCGCCAGCAGCCAAGGACGGTTCCAAAAGAGTAGCAATCAGCCCCAGCATTTT.